The entry below gives a single TCR beta chain sequence along with its context. This record belongs to a study of T cell changes during pregnancy in multiple sclerosis. Unmatched junction bases numbered 9, after V lost 4 bases and J lost 7 bases. Germline CDR1 is SGHVS and CDR2 is FQNEAQ. The CDR3 totals 15 residues. Data came from immunoSEQ multiplex PCR; TCRdb stores just in-frame clones and leaves some out. The sample yields nearly 110,000 clones, roughly 90% seen once. The sequence was collected from a female donor in good health, enrolled as a control in a pregnancy study. The chain combines TRBV7-8 with TRBJ1-4; TRBD1 matches 7 bases. This sample comprised peripheral blood, obtained in the third trimester of pregnancy. This chain's CDR3 is CASSSTGRIGEKLFF. As DNA, the CDR3 is TGTGCCAGCAGCTCGACAGGGAGGATTGGTGAAAAACTGTTTTTT.